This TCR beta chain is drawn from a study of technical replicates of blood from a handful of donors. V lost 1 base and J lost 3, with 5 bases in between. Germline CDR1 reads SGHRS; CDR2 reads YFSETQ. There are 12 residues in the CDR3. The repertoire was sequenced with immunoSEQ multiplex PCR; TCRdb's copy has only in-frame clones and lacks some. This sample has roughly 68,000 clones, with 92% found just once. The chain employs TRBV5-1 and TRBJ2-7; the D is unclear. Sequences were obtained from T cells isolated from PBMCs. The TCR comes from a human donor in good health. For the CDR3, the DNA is TGCGCCAGCAGCTTGAACAGCTACGAGCAGTACTTC. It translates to CASSLNSYEQYF.